Listed below are T cell receptor beta chains from one sample, sequenced in a study of blood T cell repertoires in COVID-19. The assay was immunoSEQ multiplex PCR, and TCRdb's table has in-frame clones only and misses some. The table includes 170,000 or so clones, approximately 87% detected once. Source material: peripheral blood. Every receptor here comes from a woman between 18 and 29 years old who had recovered from COVID-19. CDR3s include the opening cysteine and the closing phenylalanine or tryptophan. The D gene is left open where the match is weak. Expanded clones get a size class; other rows say once, few or many, or leave the size out.

d_call clone_size j_call v_call cdr3_nt cdr3_aa
. . TRBJ1-5 TRBV7-2 TGTGCCAGCAGCGCCGGACAGACCTATCAGCCCCAGCATTTT CASSAGQTYQPQHF
. . TRBJ2-3 TRBV24-1 TGTGCCACCAGTGAACGGTCGGGACTCTTCACAGATACGCAGTATTTT CATSERSGLFTDTQYF
. . TRBJ1-5 TRBV21-1 TGTGCCAGCAGCTTTCCCGGGACAGGGGGCTGTCAGCCCCAGCATTTT CASSFPGTGGCQPQHF
. . TRBJ2-2 TRBV7-2 TGTGCCAGCAGCGCCCGACAGGTACACACCGGGGAGCTGTTTTTT CASSARQVHTGELFF
TRBD2 few TRBJ2-7 TRBV3-1/TRBV3-2 TGTGCCAGCCGAGCGGGCGGGGGGACCTACGAGCAGTACTTC CASRAGGGTYEQYF
TRBD1 once TRBJ1-1 TRBV4-3 TGCGCCAGCAGCCAAGTGGGACAGATCGGCACTGAAGCTTTCTTT CASSQVGQIGTEAFF
TRBD1 . TRBJ1-2 TRBV6-2/TRBV6-3 TGTGCCAGCAGTTACTCGATCGCAGGGGGCATCTATGGCTACACCTTC CASSYSIAGGIYGYTF
. . TRBJ2-3 TRBV5-4 TGTGCCAGCAGCTCGAGGTTTGGGAGCACAGATACGCAGTATTTT CASSSRFGSTDTQYF
. once TRBJ2-1 TRBV7-2 TGTGCCAGCAGCTTAAGTGTAGCGCTCAATGAGCAGTTCTTC CASSLSVALNEQFF
TRBD1 . TRBJ2-5 TRBV6-2/TRBV6-3 TGTGCCAGCAGTTATCGTCCGGGACAGGGTTTTCGGACCCAGTACTTC CASSYRPGQGFRTQYF
. . TRBJ1-6 TRBV6-2/TRBV6-3 TGTGCCAGCAGTCCCCAGCGGAGCTCCTATAATTCACCCCTCCACTTT CASSPQRSSYNSPLHF
. . TRBJ1-4 TRBV4-1 TGCGCCAGCAGCCAAGCGGGGGGATCGGGTGAAAAACTGTTTTTT CASSQAGGSGEKLFF
. once TRBJ1-6 TRBV11-3 TGTGCCAGCAGCGAAGCGAGATATTCACCCCTCCACTTT CASSEARYSPLHF
. . TRBJ1-5 TRBV5-3 TGTGCCAGAAGCCTAAATAGCAATCAGCCCCAGCATTTT CARSLNSNQPQHF
TRBD2 . TRBJ2-1 TRBV4-3 TGCGCCAGCAGCCGGGGCGGGGGGGCCGACCTCTCCTACAATGAGCAGTTCTTC CASSRGGGADLSYNEQFF
. once TRBJ2-1 TRBV7-3 TGTGCCAGCAGCTTAAGCAGGGATAATGAGCAGTTCTTC CASSLSRDNEQFF
. . TRBJ2-6 TRBV25-1 TGTGCCAGCACTGGAAGTTTAGGGGTGGCGGCTGGGGCCAACGTCCTGACTTTC CASTGSLGVAAGANVLTF
TRBD2 . TRBJ2-1 TRBV5-1 TGCGCCAGCAGCTTGGGCCTAGCGGGGGTTATCAATGAGCAGTTCTTC CASSLGLAGVINEQFF
. . TRBJ1-2 TRBV6-5 TGTGCCAGCAGTCCCCGGGGGACCTATGGCTACACCTTC CASSPRGTYGYTF
TRBD2 . TRBJ2-1 TRBV5-4 TGTGCCAGCAGCTTCCGCGGGGGGGCGAGTAATGAGCAGTTCTTC CASSFRGGASNEQFF
. . TRBJ1-5 TRBV11-2 TGTGCCAGCAGCTGGGGGCGCGGAGGCAATCAGCCCCAGCATTTT CASSWGRGGNQPQHF
. . TRBJ2-5 TRBV29-1 TGCAGCGCTTTAGCGGAAGGCGGGACCCAGTACTTC CSALAEGGTQYF
. . TRBJ2-3 TRBV2 TGTGCCAGCAGTGAAGGTGCTACCCCCTCAGATACGCAGTATTTT CASSEGATPSDTQYF
TRBD2 once TRBJ2-3 TRBV9 TGTGCCAGCAGCGTCGGGCTAGCGGGAGGAACAGATACGCAGTATTTT CASSVGLAGGTDTQYF
. . TRBJ2-5 TRBV7-2 TGTGCCAGCAGCTTAGGACAGCTTCGGTGGGAGACCCAGTACTTC CASSLGQLRWETQYF
TRBD1 . TRBJ1-5 TRBV19 TGTGCCAGTAGTATACAATCTTTAAGACAGGGAGGTCAGCCCCAGCATTTT CASSIQSLRQGGQPQHF
. . TRBJ2-7 TRBV15 TGTGCCACCAGCAGAGATAGAGCAGGGGTGGGGGAGCAGTACTTC CATSRDRAGVGEQYF
. . TRBJ2-5 TRBV7-9 TGTGCCAGCAGCCTTAAGAGGCAGGGGTGGGAGACCCAGTACTTC CASSLKRQGWETQYF
. . TRBJ2-7 TRBV27 TGTGCCAGCAGTTTCACTTCCGGCTCCTACGAGCAGTACTTC CASSFTSGSYEQYF
. . TRBJ2-1 TRBV2 TGTGCCTCGTCCGACAGAGACTACAATGAGCAGTTCTTC CASSDRDYNEQFF
. . TRBJ2-1 TRBV21-1 TGTGCCAGCCTTGAGACTAGTTATGAGCCGTTCTTC CASLETSYEPFF
TRBD2 . TRBJ2-5 TRBV2 TGTGCCAGCAGCGGGACTAGCGGGGGGAGCCAAGAGACCCAGTACTTC CASSGTSGGSQETQYF
TRBD2 . TRBJ2-3 TRBV7-2 TGTGCCAGCAGCTTTGCTAGCGGGAAAACAGATACGCAGTATTTT CASSFASGKTDTQYF
. . TRBJ2-5 TRBV10-2 TGCGCCAGCAGTGTATCTAGGAAGGAAGAGACCCAGTACTTC CASSVSRKEETQYF
. . TRBJ2-7 TRBV18 TGTGCCAGCTCAAGACAAAACCAATACGAGCAGTACTTC CASSRQNQYEQYF
. . TRBJ2-7 TRBV19 TGTGCCAGTAGTATCGCAGGGAACCCCTACGAGCAGTACTTC CASSIAGNPYEQYF
TRBD1 . TRBJ1-1 TRBV5-4 TGTGCCAGCAGCCCAGGGGGGAACACTGAAGCTTTCTTT CASSPGGNTEAFF
TRBD1 . TRBJ1-1 TRBV4-1 TGCGCCAGCAGCCAGGGACAGGGGAGGTTGAGGACTGAAGCTTTCTTT CASSQGQGRLRTEAFF
TRBD1 . TRBJ2-7 TRBV13 TGTGCCAGCAGCCAGACAGGGATAACCTACGAGCAGTACTTC CASSQTGITYEQYF
TRBD1 . TRBJ1-5 TRBV7-9 TGTGCCAGCCAAGGACAGGCGAATCAGCCCCAGCATTTT CASQGQANQPQHF
. . TRBJ2-1 TRBV4-1 TGCGCCAGCAGCCAAACAAGGGCCGGAGGGAATGAGCAGTTCTTC CASSQTRAGGNEQFF
. few TRBJ1-1 TRBV7-9 TGTGCCAGCAGCTTACGGTCGAACACTGAAGCTTTCTTT CASSLRSNTEAFF
. . TRBJ2-3 TRBV20-1 TGCAGTGCTAGTCCTACTAGCCCCTCCCCAGATACGCAGTATTTT CSASPTSPSPDTQYF
TRBD1 few TRBJ1-6 TRBV27 TGTGCCAGCAGTTCGGGACAGGTGATTAATTCACCCCTCCACTTT CASSSGQVINSPLHF
. few TRBJ1-5 TRBV7-2 TGTGCCAGCAGCGTACGGGGGGATCAGCCCCAGCATTTT CASSVRGDQPQHF
. . TRBJ2-2 TRBV7-6 TGTGCCAGCACCCTTCGTTCAGGCAGGGGTGGGTCCGGGGAGCTGTTTTTT CASTLRSGRGGSGELFF
TRBD1 . TRBJ2-5 TRBV14 TGTGCCAGCAGCCAAGAGTCCGGGACAGGGATGACCCAGTACTTC CASSQESGTGMTQYF
. . TRBJ2-3 TRBV5-4 TGTGCCAGCACTCTGTCTAGCACAGATACGCAGTATTTT CASTLSSTDTQYF
. . TRBJ1-5 TRBV24-1 TGTGCCACCAGCGGGACGGGGGGTTTTGGCAATCAGCCCCAGCATTTT CATSGTGGFGNQPQHF
TRBD2 . TRBJ2-3 TRBV11-2 TGTGCCAGCAGCTTATGGTCCCGGGCGGGGGTTGATACGCAGTATTTT CASSLWSRAGVDTQYF
TRBD2 . TRBJ2-5 TRBV30 TGTGCCTGGAGTGAGGCGGGAGCTTTAGAGACCCAGTACTTC CAWSEAGALETQYF